Presented here are 8 T cell receptor beta chains from one specimen sequenced in a study of OX40 agonist ivuxolimab in advanced cancers. Profiled with immunoSEQ multiplex PCR; TCRdb holds only in-frame clones, not every one. This table holds around 64,000 clones, approximately 90% found once. This sample comprised CD4+ or CD8+ T cells sorted from blood, obtained in a trial of the OX40 agonist ivuxolimab. The receptor source for this set is an adult with an advanced solid tumor such as melanoma, head and neck, liver or kidney cancer.

This clone was detected only once. The chain recombines TRBV25-1 with TRBJ1-1; possible D gene TRBD1, 5 bases. This CDR3 spans 15 amino acids. V dropped 0 bases and J dropped 4 bases, with 12 bases sitting between them. CDR1 and CDR2 (germline): MGHDK, SYGVNS. CDR3 loop: CASSEYQGSGTEAFF. The CDR3 nucleotides are TGTGCCAGCAGTGAATATCAGGGATCGGGCACTGAAGCTTTCTTT. Using reference TRBV25-1 and TRBJ1-1 for the parts outside the CDR3, the full variable domain is EADIYQTPRYLVIGTGKKITLECSQTMGHDKMYWYQQDPGMELHLIHYSYGVNSTEKGDLSSESTVSRIRTEHFPLTLESARPSHTSQYLCASSEYQGSGTEAFFGQGTRLTVV.

Only one count was recorded for this clone. The chain couples TRBV27 to TRBJ1-1; TRBD1 matches 10 bases. The CDR3 spans 15 residues. From germline, CDR1 is MNHEY and CDR2 SMNVEV (reference sequence). Trimming at V came to 2 bases and at J to 1 base, leaving 1 base not matched to a gene. Here the CDR3 DNA reads TGTGCCAGCAGTTTAGGGACAGGGGCGAACACTGAAGCTTTCTTT. Translated: CASSLGTGANTEAFF.

The chain has TRBV9 and TRBJ1-5, with TRBD1 matching over 10 bases. This CDR3 has 14 amino acids. V lost 3 bases and J lost 4; bases outside the gene matches: 1. Germline loops: CDR1 SGDLS, CDR2 YYNGEE. CDR3 sequence: CASSAGQGNQPQHF. Here the CDR3 DNA reads TGTGCCAGCAGCGCGGGACAGGGGAATCAGCCCCAGCATTTT.

Remarks on this clone: The conserved closing phenylalanine or tryptophan is absent in this CDR3, likely reflecting a read error. No DNA is shown, since the ends of the CDR3 on it are uncertain; the CDR3 is the one TCRdb lists. The V call is TRBV7-9, the J call TRBJ1-1. Germline V lookup: CDR1 SEHNR, CDR2 FQNEAQ (reference sequence). Counting both end residues, the CDR3 totals 8 amino acids. This CDR3 reads CASSSPPI.

V is TRBV5-4 and J is TRBJ1-5, with D maybe TRBD1 (5 bases). The CDR3 has 13 residues. V was pared by 3 bases and J by 5 bases, with 9 bases between. The germline V gene has CDR1 SGHNT and CDR2 YYREEE (reference sequence). The CDR3 here is CASSSGMDQPQHF. In DNA, the CDR3 is TGTGCCAGCAGCTCAGGGATGGATCAGCCCCAGCATTTT.

The chain links TRBV2 to TRBJ2-7; no clear D. V was clipped by 6 bases and J by 4 bases, with 4 bases between them. Germline V gene lookup returns CDR1 SNHLY and CDR2 FYNNEI. The CDR3 sequence is 10 residues long. The CDR3 bases are TGTGCCAGCAGGATATACGAGCAGTACTTC. Amino acids: CASRIYEQYF.

The chain combines TRBV19 with TRBJ1-4, with a tentative D call TRBD1 (6 bases). With 8 bases removed from V and 2 bases from J, the gap between germline ends came to 12 bases. Germline V gene sequence: CDR1 LNHDA, CDR2 SQIVND (reference sequence). The CDR3 contains 14 residues. The CDR3 here is CASEGGGTNEKLFF. DNA of the CDR3: TGTGCCAGTGAAGGAGGGGGTACTAATGAAAAACTGTTTTTT. The whole variable domain, filled in from reference TRBV19 and TRBJ1-4, reads DGGITQSPKYLFRKEGQNVTLSCEQNLNHDAMYWYRQDPGQGLRLIYYSQIVNDFQKGDIAEGYSVSREKKESFPLTVTSAQKNPTAFYLCASEGGGTNEKLFFGSGTQLSVL.

The chain uses TRBV6-5 and TRBJ1-4, with D tentatively TRBD1 (5 bases). Between the trimmed V and J ends, which lost 6 bases and 10 bases, there was a span of 18 bases. Germline V gene sequence: CDR1 MNHEY, CDR2 SVGAGI. There are 14 residues in the CDR3. CDR3 sequence: CASRRDSARGKLFF. CDR3 nucleotide sequence: TGTGCCAGCAGGCGGGATTCGGCTAGGGGAAAACTGTTTTTT.